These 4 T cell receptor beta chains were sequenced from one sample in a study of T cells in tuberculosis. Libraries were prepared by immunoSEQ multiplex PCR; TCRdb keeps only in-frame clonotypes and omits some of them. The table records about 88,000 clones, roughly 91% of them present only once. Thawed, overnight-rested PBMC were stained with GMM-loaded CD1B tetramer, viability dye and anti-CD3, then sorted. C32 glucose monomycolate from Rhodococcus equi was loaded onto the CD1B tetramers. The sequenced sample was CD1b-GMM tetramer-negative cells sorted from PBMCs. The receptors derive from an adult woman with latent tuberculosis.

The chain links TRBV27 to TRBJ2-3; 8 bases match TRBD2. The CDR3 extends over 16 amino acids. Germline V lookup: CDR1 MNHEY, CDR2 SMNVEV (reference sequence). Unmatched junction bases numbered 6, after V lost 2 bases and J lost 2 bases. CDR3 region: CASSLGSGGVTDTQYF. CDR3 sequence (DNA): TGTGCCAGCAGTTTAGGAAGCGGGGGAGTCACAGATACGCAGTATTTT.

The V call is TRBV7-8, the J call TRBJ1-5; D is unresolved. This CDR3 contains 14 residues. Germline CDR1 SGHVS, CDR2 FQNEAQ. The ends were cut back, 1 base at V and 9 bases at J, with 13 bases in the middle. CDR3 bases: TGTGCCAGCAGCTTAGTCCGGGGAAACCCGCCCCAGCATTTT. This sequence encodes CASSLVRGNPPQHF.

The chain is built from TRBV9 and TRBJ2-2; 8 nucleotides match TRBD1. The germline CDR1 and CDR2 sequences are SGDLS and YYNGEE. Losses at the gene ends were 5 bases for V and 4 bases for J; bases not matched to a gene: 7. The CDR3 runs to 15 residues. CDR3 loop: CASSAGQGGTGELFF. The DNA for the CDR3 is TGTGCCAGCAGTGCCGGACAGGGCGGCACCGGGGAGCTGTTTTTT.

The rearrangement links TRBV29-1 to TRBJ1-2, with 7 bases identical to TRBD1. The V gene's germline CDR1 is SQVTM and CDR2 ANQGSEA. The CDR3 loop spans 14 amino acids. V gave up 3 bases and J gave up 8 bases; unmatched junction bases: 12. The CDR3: CSVEPLTGEEGYTF. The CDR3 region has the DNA TGCAGCGTTGAGCCCCTTACAGGGGAGGAAGGCTACACCTTC.